One sample yielded the 10 T cell receptor beta chains listed below, sequenced in a study of T cell responses to AZD1222 COVID-19 vaccine. Using immunoSEQ multiplex PCR, the repertoire was profiled, and TCRdb retains in-frame clones only, with some absent. Of roughly 120,000 clones in the sample, 75% to 90% were seen once. The input for sequencing was peripheral blood, taken 28 days after the second AZD1222 dose. The receptor set was obtained from an adult who received the AZD1222 COVID-19 vaccine.

The J gene is TRBJ1-6, the V gene TRBV7-6; D is uncertain. Per the germline V gene, CDR1 is SGHVS and CDR2 is FNYEAQ. V lost 0 bases to trimming and J lost 10 bases, with 7 bases between them. The CDR3 spans 13 residues. In DNA, the CDR3 is TGTGCCAGCAGCTTAGCGCTCGGATCACCCCTCCACTTT. Its translation: CASSLALGSPLHF.

The chain links TRBV7-2 to TRBJ1-6; no definite D call. The CDR3 loop spans 12 amino acids. V was clipped by 1 base and J by 10 bases, with 5 bases between them. CDR1 and CDR2 from the germline V gene are SGHTA and FQGNSA. The CDR3 reads CASSLDRSPLHF. The DNA of the CDR3 is TGTGCCAGCAGCTTAGATCGGTCACCCCTCCACTTT. Drawing the rest from reference TRBV7-2 and TRBJ1-6, the complete variable domain is GAGVSQSPSNKVTEKGKDVELRCDPISGHTALYWYRQSLGQGLEFLIYFQGNSAPDKSGLPSDRFSAERTGGSVSTLTIQRTQQEDSAVYLCASSLDRSPLHFGNGTRLTVT.

The rearrangement uses TRBV6-4 and TRBJ2-4; D might be TRBD1 (5 bases). V lost 2 bases and J 4 bases, leaving 12 bases between the germline ends. The CDR3 spans 15 residues. The germline CDR1 and CDR2 sequences are MRHNA and SNTAGT. For the CDR3, the DNA is TGTGCCAGCAGTGACCCCGACAGATCTAAAAACATTCAGTACTTC. Protein: CASSDPDRSKNIQYF.

This clone was observed a single time. The J gene is TRBJ1-2, the V gene TRBV27; 10 bases are a match to TRBD1. Germline CDR1 MNHEY, CDR2 SMNVEV (reference sequence). There are 16 residues in the CDR3. V lost 3 bases, J lost 2 bases, and 6 bases stayed unmatched. CDR3 in DNA: TGTGCCAGCAGTTTGCAGACAGGGGGCATCAACTATGGCTACACCTTC. Residues: CASSLQTGGINYGYTF.

V and J are TRBV19 and TRBJ1-6, with TRBD1 as a possible D gene (6 bases). The CDR3 runs to 17 residues. Trimming removed 6 bases at V and 4 bases at J, with 19 bases between. The germline gives CDR1 LNHDA, CDR2 SQIVND (reference sequence). CDR3 in DNA: TGTGCCAGTAGCTCAGGGGATGGGGTGCAGTATAATTCACCCCTCCACTTT. This encodes CASSSGDGVQYNSPLHF.

The chain couples TRBV11-2 to TRBJ2-1; perhaps TRBD2 as D (5 bases). The CDR3 is made up of 15 amino acids. The V gene's germline CDR1 is SGHAT and CDR2 FQNNGV. Between the trimmed V and J ends, which lost 5 bases and 10 bases, there was a span of 21 bases. CDR3 residues: CASSGGTGPTGEQFF. The CDR3 nucleotides are TGTGCCAGCAGCGGAGGAACGGGCCCGACCGGGGAGCAGTTCTTC. Looking up the rest from reference TRBV11-2 and TRBJ2-1 gives the full variable domain: EAGVAQSPRYKIIEKRQSVAFWCNPISGHATLYWYQQILGQGPKLLIQFQNNGVVDDSQLPKDRFSAERLKGVDSTLKIQPAKLEDSAVYLCASSGGTGPTGEQFFGPGTRLTVL.

The chain carries TRBV19 and TRBJ1-5; 10 bases agree with TRBD1. The CDR3 runs to 14 residues. The germline V gene has CDR1 LNHDA and CDR2 SQIVND (reference sequence). V was clipped by 5 bases and J by 6 bases; unmatched bases: 4. The CDR3 loop is CASSPDRGPQPQHF. CDR3 bases: TGTGCCAGTAGTCCAGACAGGGGGCCTCAGCCCCAGCATTTT.

The chain uses TRBV11-2 and TRBJ2-1, with TRBD2 matching 11 bases. V lost 6 bases, J lost 0 bases, and 13 bases stayed unmatched. The germline V gene encodes CDR1 SGHAT and CDR2 FQNNGV. The CDR3 spans 19 residues. The CDR3 here is CASRSDGSGGDSSYNEQFF. The CDR3 nucleotides are TGTGCCAGCAGATCTGATGGTAGCGGGGGGGATAGCTCCTACAATGAGCAGTTCTTC.

The chain joins TRBV6-1 to TRBJ1-2, with 8 bases fitting TRBD1. V lost 4 bases to trimming and J lost 0 bases; unmatched junction nucleotides: 10. Germline V lookup: CDR1 MNHNS, CDR2 SASEGT. The length of the CDR3 is 17 residues. The CDR3 region has the DNA TGTGCCAGCAGTGTCCGACAGGGGTTCACGACTAACTATGGCTACACCTTC. Translation gives CASSVRQGFTTNYGYTF.

The chain combines TRBV27 with TRBJ1-1; TRBD1 might be the D (5 bases). With 3 bases removed from V and 5 bases from J, the gap between germline ends came to 13 bases. The CDR3 is 14 residues long. Germline CDR1 MNHEY, CDR2 SMNVEV (reference sequence). Here the CDR3 DNA reads TGTGCCAGCAGTTTGGGGCAGGGATGGACTGAAGCTTTCTTT. It codes for CASSLGQGWTEAFF.